This T cell receptor (beta chain) was documented in a study of cytomegalovirus exposure and HLA in healthy donors. At the level of the study: Sequencing of approximately 190 million T cells in an earlier analysis found 100 million to 140 million unique TCR beta sequences. Falling in the Caucasian-associated ancestry cluster were about four fifths of under 500 genotyped donors.

Donors likely had unrecorded immune exposures despite being nominally healthy when sampled. A word on this clone: Its specificity is unknown.

In germline, CDR1 is LNHDA, CDR2 SQIVND (reference sequence). The CDR3 sequence is 15 residues long. V lost 3 bases and J lost 1, with 12 bases in between. Study observations and caveats: TCR beta V- and J-gene trimming, according to a later analysis, was linked to a missense DCLRE1C variant.

This PCR relied on a set of 60 Vbeta primers and 13 Jbeta primers. Clones were read by immunoSEQ multiplex PCR, and TCRdb kept only the in-frame ones, dropping some. The sample lists some 98,000 clones; approximately 72% were seen once. The sequence derives from a young man in good health and CMV-seropositive. This sequence joins TRBV19 and TRBJ1-1; D remains ambiguous. The specimen sequenced was PBMCs. The CDR3 sequence is CASSIFPSRNTEAFF. The CDR3 bases are TGTGCCAGTAGTATCTTTCCCTCCAGGAACACTGAAGCTTTCTTT. The variable domain in full, with the rest retrieved from reference TRBV19 and TRBJ1-1, is DGGITQSPKYLFRKEGQNVTLSCEQNLNHDAMYWYRQDPGQGLRLIYYSQIVNDFQKGDIAEGYSVSREKKESFPLTVTSAQKNPTAFYLCASSIFPSRNTEAFFGQGTRLTVV.